This T cell receptor (beta chain) appears in the sequencing data of a study of early T cells in non-severe SARS-CoV-2 infection. Across the study: The sequenced material was bulk RNA from unsorted whole blood, and its chains were unpaired. Overall study findings and caveats: Using VDJdb, the matching emphasized anti-spike CD8 responses while missing private and CD4 specificities.

This CDR3 has 14 residues. Germline lookup yields CDR1 DFQATT and CDR2 SNEGSKA (reference sequence). In the library, individual cDNA molecules carried attached unique molecular identifiers. TCRdb reprocessed the 5' RACE reads with MiXCR, giving one entry per CDR3 protein. The table includes 100,000 or so distinct CDR3 sequences, about 12% detected once. As regards this clonotype: What it binds is unknown.

The chain is built from TRBV20-1 and TRBJ2-1, with 9 bases identical to TRBD2. The sequenced sample was whole blood. The TCR comes from an adult who was a healthcare worker with PCR-confirmed SARS-CoV-2 infection or an uninfected control (not recorded which). The CDR3 loop reads CRVLSLAGDNEQFF. The CDR3 region has the DNA TGCAGAGTGCTTTCATTAGCGGGAGACAATGAGCAGTTCTTC.